This T cell receptor beta chain was retrieved from a study of T cells in Graves' hyperthyroidism and ophthalmopathy. On the study more broadly: Before treatment of any kind, peripheral blood was taken at initial diagnosis.

Study conclusions and caveats: A model built on 13 V-J features separated ophthalmopathy from stable hyperthyroidism. Among thyroid clonotypes expanded above 0.001, most also appeared in blood.

In its sample, this clonotype was seen many times. The antigen remains unidentified. The CDR3 sequence is 15 residues long. In germline, CDR1 is DFQATT, CDR2 SNEGSKA (reference sequence). With 6 bases removed from V and 1 base from J, the gap between germline ends came to 16 bases. Orbital computed tomography and thyroid ultrasound, together with serum TRAb and thyroxine and clinical symptoms, were used for diagnoses. Amplification of TCR beta CDR3 regions was performed using RNA transcripts as template. The HTBI primer set served for first-round RT-PCR of the TCR CDR3. TCRdb reprocessed the multiplex PCR reads with MiXCR, giving one entry per CDR3 protein. Of roughly 290,000 distinct CDR3 sequences detected, approximately 15% appear once; the ten largest clones hold less than 70%.

The source is a woman aged 55-69 years with Graves' ophthalmopathy. Material: blood. V and J are TRBV20-1 and TRBJ1-5, with unresolved D. The CDR3: CSAKKAAGSNQPQHF. CDR3 coding DNA: TGCAGTGCAAAGAAGGCGGCGGGGAGCAATCAGCCCCAGCATTTT.